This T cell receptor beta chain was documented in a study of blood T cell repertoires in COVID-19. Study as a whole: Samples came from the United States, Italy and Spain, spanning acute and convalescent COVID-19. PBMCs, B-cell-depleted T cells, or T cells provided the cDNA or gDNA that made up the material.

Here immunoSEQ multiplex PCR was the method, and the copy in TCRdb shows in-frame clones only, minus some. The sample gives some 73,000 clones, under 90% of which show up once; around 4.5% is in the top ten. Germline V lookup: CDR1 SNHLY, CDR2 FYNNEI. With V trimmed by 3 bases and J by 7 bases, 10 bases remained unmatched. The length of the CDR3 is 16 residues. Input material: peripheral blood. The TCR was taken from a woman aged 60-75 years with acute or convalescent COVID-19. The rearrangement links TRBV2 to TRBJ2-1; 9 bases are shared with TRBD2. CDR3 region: CASSDLGLALMNEQFF. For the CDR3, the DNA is TGTGCCAGCAGTGATCTGGGACTAGCCTTAATGAATGAGCAGTTCTTC.